A selection of T cell receptor beta chains follows, all from one sample in a study of T-cell memory formation after mild COVID-19. TCRdb re-derived calls from the 5' RACE reads in MiXCR, one entry per CDR3 protein. Of 580,000 or so distinct CDR3 sequences in the sample, 15% to 20% were seen once. Sequencing used PBMCs or a T cell subset sorted from them (not recorded which). The receptors were gathered from an adult woman who had mild COVID-19 (a few samples of this study predate the infection). Cell type and time point are not known. Each CDR3 is given with its conserved first and last residue. D genes are given only for firm matches. Clone size, where shown, is once, few, many, or a class for clones that have expanded.

v_call	j_call	d_call	cdr3_length	clone_size	cdr3_nt	cdr3_aa
TRBV10-3	TRBJ1-6	.	14	.	TGTGCCATCAGACACAGGGAAGGAGATTCACCCCTCCACTTT	CAIRHREGDSPLHF
TRBV12-3/TRBV12-4	TRBJ1-1	.	15	few	TGTGCCAGCAGTTTACAAGGACACCTAGGGACTGAAGCTTTCTTT	CASSLQGHLGTEAFF
TRBV10-2	TRBJ1-1	.	13	.	TGCGCCAGCTCCCACGGGGGCCTCACTGAAGCTTTCTTT	CASSHGGLTEAFF
TRBV9	TRBJ2-3	.	15	.	TGTGCCAGCAGCGGGGGGCAGGGTGCAACAGATACGCAGTATTTT	CASSGGQGATDTQYF
TRBV12-3/TRBV12-4	TRBJ2-7	.	12	.	TGTGCCAGCAGTATGCCCGGGACCTGGAGGTACTTC	CASSMPGTWRYF
TRBV2	TRBJ2-5	.	13	.	TGTGCCAGCAGTGAATGGATTGACGAGACCCAGTACTTC	CASSEWIDETQYF
TRBV7-3	TRBJ2-2	TRBD2	20	.	TGTGCCAGCAGCTTATCTCCGGGACTAGCGGGGGGGCCACGTACCGGGGAGCTGTTTTTT	CASSLSPGLAGGPRTGELFF
TRBV12-3/TRBV12-4	TRBJ2-5	TRBD1	13	.	TGTGCCAGCAGTTTCGGCGGGACAGGGACCCAGTACTTC	CASSFGGTGTQYF
TRBV19	TRBJ2-5	.	14	.	TGTGCCAGTAGTCCCCGACAGGTCCAAGAGACCCAGTACTTC	CASSPRQVQETQYF
TRBV5-5	TRBJ2-1	.	16	.	TGTGCCAGCAGCTATCCCACAGGGTCGGTCGCTGATGAGCAGTTCTTC	CASSYPTGSVADEQFF
TRBV2	TRBJ2-6	.	16	.	TGTGCCAGCAGTGAAGCGCCCTTCTCTGGGGCCAACGTCCTGACTTTC	CASSEAPFSGANVLTF
TRBV5-1	TRBJ2-3	.	14	.	TGCGCCAGCAGCTTGGAACCGCTCACAGATACGCAGTATTTT	CASSLEPLTDTQYF
TRBV27	TRBJ2-1	TRBD2	14	few	TGTGCCAGCAGTCTGGGACTAGCGCCCAATGAGCAGTTCTTC	CASSLGLAPNEQFF
TRBV5-1	TRBJ2-3	.	15	.	TGCGCCAGCAGCTTGCAACAGGGGGGGACAGATACGCAGTATTTT	CASSLQQGGTDTQYF
TRBV24-1	TRBJ2-7	TRBD1	14	.	TGTGCCACCAGGCCATCGACAGGGAGCTCCGAGCAGTACTTC	CATRPSTGSSEQYF
TRBV3-1	TRBJ2-5	.	15	few	TGTGCCAGCAGCCAAGAGGGTGCAGGGAGGAAGACCCAGTACTTC	CASSQEGAGRKTQYF
TRBV12-3/TRBV12-4	TRBJ2-1	.	15	.	TGTGCCAGCGGGGGCGAGTGGAGGGCATTGGATGAGCAGTTCTTC	CASGGEWRALDEQFF
TRBV9	TRBJ1-1	.	15	.	TGTGCCAGCAGCGCTGCAGGGTCCCTCAACACTGAAGCTTTCTTT	CASSAAGSLNTEAFF
TRBV30	TRBJ1-1	.	13	few	TGTGCCCGAGGGGAAGTTATGAACACTGAAGCTTTCTTT	CARGEVMNTEAFF
TRBV18	TRBJ2-7	.	16	.	TGTGCCAGCTCACCTCTCTCGTTGGGTCAGGCCTACGAGCAGTACTTC	CASSPLSLGQAYEQYF
TRBV6-5	TRBJ1-1	.	16	.	TGTGCCAGCAGTTACTCGGCAGATACCATGAACACTGAAGCTTTCTTT	CASSYSADTMNTEAFF
TRBV7-2	TRBJ2-7	.	15	.	TGTGCCAGCAGCTTAGTGGGTATCGGCTCCTACGAGCAGTACTTC	CASSLVGIGSYEQYF
TRBV5-4	TRBJ1-1	.	14	.	TGTGCCAGCAGCTTAATTGGAAGGGGTACTGAAGCTTTCTTT	CASSLIGRGTEAFF
TRBV19	TRBJ1-6	TRBD1	13	few	TGTGCCAGTAGTACAAACAGGGGTTCACCCCTCCACTTT	CASSTNRGSPLHF